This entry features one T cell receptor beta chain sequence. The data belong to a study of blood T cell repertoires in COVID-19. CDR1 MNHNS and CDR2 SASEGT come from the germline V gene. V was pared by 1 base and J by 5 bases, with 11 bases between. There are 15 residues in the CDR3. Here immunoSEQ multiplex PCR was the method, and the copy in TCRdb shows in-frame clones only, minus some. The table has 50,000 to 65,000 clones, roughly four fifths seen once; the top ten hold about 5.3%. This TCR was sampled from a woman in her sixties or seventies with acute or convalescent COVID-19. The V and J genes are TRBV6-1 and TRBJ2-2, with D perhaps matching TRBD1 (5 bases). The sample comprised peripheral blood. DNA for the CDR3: TGTGCCAGCAGTGAAGTGGTGGGGCAAACCGGGGAGCTGTTTTTT. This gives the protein CASSEVVGQTGELFF.